This TCR beta chain was documented in a study of siplizumab effects on memory and regulatory T cells. Per-sample assaying covered roughly 100,000 TCR templates. Assay used: immunoSEQ multiplex PCR; TCRdb lists only in-frame clones, some missing. The sample shows about 100,000 clones, about 91% of them seen only once. To note about this clone: Its antigen is undetermined.

The study, taken as a whole, reports: Mappable alloreactive CD4+ clones were on average about 70% Treg-derived with siplizumab, approximately 26% in controls.

Losses at the gene ends were 3 bases for V and 1 base for J; bases not matched to a gene: 9. This CDR3 has 17 residues. The V gene's germline CDR1 is LGHNA and CDR2 YNFKEQ. The sequenced material came from CD4+ T cells sorted from blood. The sequence derives from a human donor in good health. Some clones in this sample may be carry-over from other donors' samples. The chain recombines TRBV4-2 with TRBJ2-3; 8 bases align to TRBD2. In nucleotides, the CDR3 is TGTGCCAGCAGCCACCGAGCCCAAGCGGGGGGCACAGATACGCAGTATTTT. Translating it yields CASSHRAQAGGTDTQYF.